The rows below give T cell receptor beta chains drawn from one sample of a study of T cell repertoires in cytomegalovirus infection. TCRdb analysed the reads with MiXCR anew, one entry per CDR3 protein. This table has hundreds of thousands of distinct CDR3 sequences, about 29% appearing once. No antigen has been assigned to these receptors. The source was cultured PBMCs, collected from culture after CMV antigen stimulation. The source is a human donor in good health (CMV status not recorded). Some clones in this sample may be carry-over from other donors' samples. Both conserved end residues are part of each CDR3. D genes are given only for firm matches. Where a row states a size, it is once, few, many or the class of an expanded clone; other rows omit it.

j_gene | abundance | len | d_gene | v_gene | CDR3aa | CDR3nt
TRBJ2-1 | - | 14 | - | TRBV20-1 | CSAWTRGGYNEQFF | TGCAGTGCTTGGACTAGGGGGGGTTACAATGAGCAGTTCTTC
TRBJ2-1 | - | 13 | - | TRBV30 | CASRESSYNEQFF | TGTGCCTCACGGGAGAGCTCCTACAATGAGCAGTTCTTC
TRBJ1-1 | - | 15 | TRBD1 | TRBV6-1 | CASSELGTGNTEAFF | TGTGCCAGCAGTGAACTGGGGACAGGGAACACTGAAGCTTTCTTT
TRBJ1-1 | - | 13 | - | TRBV12-3/TRBV12-4 | CASILGGNTEAFF | TGTGCCAGCATCCTAGGGGGGAACACTGAAGCTTTCTTT
TRBJ1-5 | - | 13 | - | TRBV7-9 | CASRSGTDQPQHF | TGTGCCAGCAGATCAGGGACGGATCAGCCCCAGCATTTT
TRBJ2-3 | - | 17 | - | TRBV7-2 | CASSLRSVAMGTDTQYF | TGTGCCAGCAGCCTTAGATCGGTGGCCATGGGCACAGATACGCAGTATTTT
TRBJ1-2 | few | 14 | - | TRBV6-1 | CASSPGLLYYGYTF | TGTGCCAGCAGCCCGGGACTCCTCTACTATGGCTACACCTTC
TRBJ2-7 | - | 15 | - | TRBV5-1 | CASSPARGDYYEQYF | TGCGCCAGCAGCCCGGCGAGAGGGGATTACTACGAGCAGTACTTC
TRBJ2-7 | few | 15 | TRBD2 | TRBV12-3/TRBV12-4 | CASSLTTSGRIEQYF | TGTGCCAGCAGTTTAACGACTAGCGGGAGAATCGAGCAGTACTTC
TRBJ2-2 | - | 14 | - | TRBV7-2 | CASSFGPNTGELFF | TGTGCCAGCAGCTTTGGACCGAACACCGGGGAGCTGTTTTTT
TRBJ1-3 | few | 15 | TRBD1 | TRBV25-1 | CASSLTQGARDTIYF | TGTGCCAGCAGTCTCACTCAGGGGGCCCGAGACACCATATATTTT
TRBJ2-1 | - | 12 | - | TRBV6-6 | CASSYARGEQFF | TGTGCCAGCAGTTACGCTAGAGGGGAGCAGTTCTTC
TRBJ1-5 | few | 17 | TRBD1 | TRBV27 | CASSLRGTGLVYQPQHF | TGTGCCAGCAGTTTAAGGGGGACAGGGCTCGTTTATCAGCCCCAGCATTTT
TRBJ2-4 | few | 14 | TRBD1 | TRBV10-3 | CAISESDRGDIQYF | TGTGCCATCAGTGAGTCCGACAGGGGGGACATTCAGTACTTC
TRBJ1-5 | - | 13 | - | TRBV28 | CASSQIRYQPQHF | TGTGCCAGCAGTCAAATCAGATATCAGCCCCAGCATTTT
TRBJ2-1 | - | 14 | - | TRBV7-9 | CASSIALAANEQFF | TGTGCCAGCAGCATAGCCTTGGCTGCCAATGAGCAGTTCTTC
TRBJ2-1 | many | 16 | TRBD1 | TRBV7-6 | CASSLGQGSFYNEQFF | TGTGCCAGCAGCTTAGGACAGGGGAGCTTCTACAATGAGCAGTTCTTC
TRBJ1-2 | few | 13 | - | TRBV5-5 | CASSLGGYYGYTF | TGTGCCAGCAGCCTAGGCGGGTACTATGGCTACACCTTC